This T cell receptor beta chain was captured in a study of blood T cell repertoires in COVID-19. Assay: immunoSEQ multiplex PCR; the TCRdb copy retains only in-frame clones and omits some. Here the sample spans about 180,000 clones, 75% to 85% being singletons. Trimming took 5 bases from V and 5 from J, leaving 13 bases between them. The V gene's germline CDR1 is MNHEY and CDR2 SVGAGI. There are 14 residues in the CDR3. What was sequenced was peripheral blood. The V call is TRBV6-5, the J call TRBJ2-1, with D possibly being TRBD1 (6 bases). The clonotype was recovered from a human donor in a cohort sampled during active COVID-19. The chain's CDR3 is CASSPRDTNNEQFF. DNA of the CDR3: TGTGCCAGCAGTCCCAGGGACACTAACAATGAGCAGTTCTTC.